One sample yielded the 32 T cell receptor beta chains listed below, sequenced in a study of cytomegalovirus exposure and HLA in healthy donors. Sequenced by immunoSEQ multiplex PCR; TCRdb stores in-frame clones only, minus some. The table has roughly 260,000 clones, approximately 87% seen once. Sequencing was carried out using PBMCs. Receptor source: a man aged 18 to 29 in good health and CMV-seronegative.

The CDR3 spells CASSSAQSPGGSYNEQYF. CDR3 DNA sequence: TGTGCCAGCAGCTCCGCCCAGAGTCCGGGCGGGAGCTACAACGAGCAGTACTTC. V usage is TRBV7-9 and J usage is TRBJ2-7, with 7 bases fitting TRBD2. Germline CDR1 is SEHNR and CDR2 is FQNEAQ (reference sequence). This CDR3 contains 18 residues. With V trimmed by 4 bases and J by 5 bases, 20 bases remained unmatched.

The rearrangement uses TRBV11-2 and TRBJ1-2; no clear D. In germline, CDR1 is SGHAT, CDR2 FQNNGV. This CDR3 spans 15 amino acids. V lost 3 bases to trimming and J lost 5 bases, with 16 bases between them. The CDR3 loop is CASSFNTEAGYGYTF. DNA for the CDR3: TGTGCCAGCAGCTTCAATACAGAGGCGGGGTATGGCTACACCTTC.

J is TRBJ2-1 and V is TRBV2; D unresolved. The germline CDR1 and CDR2 sequences are SNHLY and FYNNEI. The CDR3 is made up of 13 amino acids. V lost 6 bases and J lost 2, with 8 bases in between. DNA for the CDR3: TGTGCCAGCAGGGTGGGCCCCTACAATGAGCAGTTCTTC. Its translation is CASRVGPYNEQFF. The full variable domain, in which reference TRBV2 and TRBJ2-1 provide the parts outside the CDR3, is EPEVTQTPSHQVTQMGQEVILRCVPISNHLYFYWYRQILGQKVEFLVSFYNNEISEKSEIFDDQFSVERPDGSNFTLKIRSTKLEDSAMYFCASRVGPYNEQFFGPGTRLTVL.

The chain has TRBV4-3 and TRBJ2-7; 8 nucleotides align to TRBD1. The CDR3 runs to 17 residues. With 2 bases clipped from V and 2 bases from J, the junction kept 11 bases outside the gene matches. Per the germline V gene, CDR1 is LGHNA and CDR2 is YSLEER. CDR3 DNA sequence: TGCGCCAGCAGCCAACGGACCAGACAGGGGAGAACCTACGAGCAGTACTTC. Encoded protein: CASSQRTRQGRTYEQYF.

The genes are TRBV2 and TRBJ2-7, with TRBD2 as a possible D gene (7 bases). Germline values: CDR1 SNHLY, CDR2 FYNNEI. There are 13 residues in the CDR3. V lost 3 bases, J lost 3 bases, and 9 bases lay in between. The CDR3 bases are TGTGCCAGCAGTGACGGGGGGCTCTACGAGCAGTACTTC. Translated, it gives CASSDGGLYEQYF.

The chain couples TRBV5-6 to TRBJ1-4, with no clear D. The V and J ends lost 0 bases and 7 bases respectively, with 13 bases between them. The CDR3 is 15 amino acids. Germline V gene lookup returns CDR1 SGHDT and CDR2 YYEEEE. The CDR3 reads CASSLGVKAGEKLFF. Here the CDR3 DNA reads TGTGCCAGCAGCTTGGGGGTGAAGGCGGGTGAAAAACTGTTTTTT.

CDR3 nucleotides: TGTGCCAGCAGCCCAGGGGGAGCGGGGGAAGAGACCCAGTACTTC. Its protein product is CASSPGGAGEETQYF. The chain employs TRBV7-2 and TRBJ2-5; a possible D gene is TRBD2 (8 bases). CDR1 and CDR2 (germline): SGHTA, FQGNSA. The ends were cut back, 5 bases at V and 3 bases at J, with 16 bases in the middle. The CDR3 is made up of 15 amino acids.

V gene TRBV6-5 combines with J gene TRBJ1-6; D may be TRBD1 (5 bases). Germline assignment: CDR1 MNHEY and CDR2 SVGAGI. V lost 7 bases and J lost 6, with 10 bases in between. The CDR3 length is 13 residues. In DNA form, the CDR3 reads TGTGCCAGCATGCGGGACCCTAATTCACCCCTCCACTTT. The encoded protein is CASMRDPNSPLHF.

The V gene is TRBV5-6, the J gene TRBJ2-3, with TRBD2 as a possible D gene (6 bases). The germline CDR1 and CDR2 sequences are SGHDT and YYEEEE. The CDR3 covers 19 residues. Between the trimmed V and J ends, which lost 3 bases and 2 bases, there was a span of 25 bases. The CDR3 coding sequence is TGTGCCAGCAGCTCTGCCTGGGACTTCCCGGTCAAATACACAGATACGCAGTATTTT. It yields the protein CASSSAWDFPVKYTDTQYF.

J is TRBJ1-2 and V is TRBV4-3, with 7 bases that match TRBD1. CDR1 is LGHNA, CDR2 YSLEER, per germline. The V segment lost 1 base and the J segment 3 bases; nucleotides outside the gene matches: 2. This CDR3 has 14 residues. The CDR3 DNA sequence: TGCGCCAGCAGCCAAGCAGGGGGTTACTATGGCTACACCTTC. It specifies CASSQAGGYYGYTF.

The DNA of the CDR3 is TGCGCCAGCAGCCAAGATGGAGGGAACGGGGAGCTGTTTTTT. Translated: CASSQDGGNGELFF. V and J are TRBV4-3 and TRBJ2-2, with a possible D match to TRBD2 (6 bases). The CDR3 contains 14 residues. The germline CDR1 and CDR2 sequences are LGHNA and YSLEER. With 0 bases removed from V and 7 bases from J, the gap between germline ends came to 9 bases.

V usage is TRBV6-1 and J usage is TRBJ1-6, with D unclear. V was pared by 1 base and J by 10 bases, with 8 bases between. The CDR3 is 13 residues long. The V gene's germline CDR1 is MNHNS and CDR2 SASEGT. CDR3 nucleotides: TGTGCCAGCAGTGAAGGGTGGAGATCACCCCTCCACTTT. It specifies CASSEGWRSPLHF.

V and J are TRBV5-1 and TRBJ2-1, with 11 bases fitting TRBD2. This CDR3 contains 16 residues. Germline CDR1 reads SGHRS; CDR2 reads YFSETQ. With V trimmed by 0 bases and J by 3 bases, 2 bases remained unmatched. CDR3 bases: TGCGCCAGCAGCTTGGGACTAGCGGGGCTCTACAATGAGCAGTTCTTC. This sequence encodes CASSLGLAGLYNEQFF. The variable domain in full, with the rest retrieved from reference TRBV5-1 and TRBJ2-1, is KAGVTQTPRYLIKTRGQQVTLSCSPISGHRSVSWYQQTPGQGLQFLFEYFSETQRNKGNFPGRFSGRQFSNSRSEMNVSTLELGDSALYLCASSLGLAGLYNEQFFGPGTRLTVL.

The rearrangement joins TRBV5-4 to TRBJ2-2; 9 bases are shared with TRBD2. The length of the CDR3 is 15 residues. Losses at the gene ends were 9 bases for V and 1 base for J; bases not matched to a gene: 7. Germline CDR1 is SGHNT and CDR2 is YYREEE (reference sequence). DNA of the CDR3: TGTGCCACCACCAGGACTAGCGTGAACACCGGGGAGCTGTTTTTT. Encoded protein: CATTRTSVNTGELFF.

The rearrangement links TRBV9 to TRBJ2-2, with D possibly matching TRBD1 (6 bases). Trimming left V 1 base short and J 4 bases short, with 8 bases between. Germline loops: CDR1 SGDLS, CDR2 YYNGEE. The CDR3 is 14 amino acids. Here the CDR3 reads CASSVTGSTGELFF. The CDR3 nucleotides are TGTGCCAGCAGCGTAACAGGGAGCACCGGGGAGCTGTTTTTT.

The chain is built from TRBV2 and TRBJ1-2; 8 nucleotides align to TRBD1. Germline V gene lookup returns CDR1 SNHLY and CDR2 FYNNEI. Germline trimming cut 7 bases from V and 8 bases from J; bases unmatched to any gene: 9. The CDR3 sequence is 13 residues long. CDR3 bases: TGTGCCAGCAATAGGCAGGGGGCCGAAGGCTACACCTTC. Translating it yields CASNRQGAEGYTF.

This chain connects TRBV2 to TRBJ2-1, with D perhaps matching TRBD2 (5 bases). The V gene lost 3 bases and the J gene lost 6 bases, with 15 bases spanning the gap. In germline, CDR1 is SNHLY, CDR2 FYNNEI. The CDR3 loop spans 15 amino acids. The DNA for the CDR3 is TGTGCCAGCAGTGAGACACGGGGATTGAGCAATGAGCAGTTCTTC. Translated: CASSETRGLSNEQFF.

The chain carries TRBV28 and TRBJ1-2, with 7 bases that match TRBD1. J was trimmed by 5 bases and V by 1 base; bases with no gene match: 7. From germline, CDR1 is MDHEN and CDR2 SYDVKM. The CDR3 loop spans 15 amino acids. The CDR3 here is CASSLFSGRGYGYTF. The CDR3 DNA sequence: TGTGCCAGCAGTTTATTTAGTGGCAGGGGGTATGGCTACACCTTC.

There are a few counts of this clone. The chain is built from TRBV2 and TRBJ1-2; TRBD1 is a possible D gene (5 bases). Trimming removed 8 bases at V and 4 bases at J, with 17 bases between. CDR3 size: 14 residues. Germline values: CDR1 SNHLY, CDR2 FYNNEI. Written as DNA, the CDR3 is TGTGCCAGCTCGGGGGAGGGACCGAGCTATGGCTACACCTTC. This translates into CASSGEGPSYGYTF.

This rearrangement joins TRBV7-2 to TRBJ2-1; D uncertain. There are 12 residues in the CDR3. Germline V gives CDR1 SGHTA, CDR2 FQGNSA. Trimming shortened V by 0 bases and J by 6 bases, and 3 bases separated the two germline ends. CDR3 region: CASSLASNEQFF. The CDR3 DNA follows: TGTGCCAGCAGCTTAGCGAGCAATGAGCAGTTCTTC.

V usage is TRBV2 and J usage is TRBJ2-5; 10 nucleotides match TRBD1. CDR1 is SNHLY, CDR2 FYNNEI, per germline. CDR3 size: 14 residues. J was trimmed by 5 bases and V by 1 base; bases with no gene match: 1. The CDR3 here is CASSEGTGGETQYF. In DNA form, the CDR3 reads TGTGCCAGCAGTGAAGGGACAGGGGGGGAGACCCAGTACTTC.

This chain joins TRBV5-6 and TRBJ1-4; D unresolved. Germline V CDR1 and CDR2: SGHDT, YYEEEE. This CDR3 region has 17 residues. The V and J ends lost 3 bases and 2 bases respectively, with 17 bases between them. The DNA of the CDR3 is TGTGCCAGCAGCTACCCTCTCGGGGAAGGGACTAATGAAAAACTGTTTTTT. Residues: CASSYPLGEGTNEKLFF.

This clone appeared a single time. The chain joins TRBV2 to TRBJ1-5; D remains unclear. Trimming cost V 7 bases and J 2 bases, with 9 bases left between them. The CDR3 covers 13 residues. Per the germline V gene, CDR1 is SNHLY and CDR2 is FYNNEI. The CDR3, as DNA: TGTGCCAGCACGCCGGCGGGCAATCAGCCCCAGCATTTT. This sequence encodes CASTPAGNQPQHF.

This clone was found once. The chain links TRBV25-1 to TRBJ2-5; 10 bases are a match to TRBD1. Germline V CDR1 and CDR2: MGHDK, SYGVNS. With V trimmed by 5 bases and J by 4 bases, 7 bases remained unmatched. CDR3 length equals 15 residues. CDR3 DNA: TGTGCCAGCAGTTTGACCGGGACAGGGGTAGAGACCCAGTACTTC. Its translation is CASSLTGTGVETQYF.

This rearrangement joins TRBV7-6 to TRBJ2-5; tentatively, D is TRBD1 (6 bases). Trimming shortened V by 5 bases and J by 2 bases, and 21 bases separated the two germline ends. Germline V gene lookup returns CDR1 SGHVS and CDR2 FNYEAQ. This CDR3 has 17 amino acids. The CDR3 DNA reads TGTGCCAGCAGCGGAATTACCTTGGCAGGGGATCAAGAGACCCAGTACTTC. Protein product: CASSGITLAGDQETQYF.

The chain carries TRBV19 and TRBJ1-6; 11 bases are a match to TRBD1. The CDR3 extends over 15 amino acids. The germline V gene has CDR1 LNHDA and CDR2 SQIVND (reference sequence). V shed 5 bases and J 8 bases; nucleotides not matched to a gene: 5. The CDR3 DNA follows: TGTGCCAGTAGTCCCTGGACAGGGGGCTATTCACCCCTCCACTTT. Encoded protein: CASSPWTGGYSPLHF.

As regards this clone: Its ends do not fully match the called genes, so a read error is possible. This chain uses TRBV7-2 with TRBJ2-3, with 7 bases aligning to TRBD1. Germline lookup yields CDR1 SGHTA and CDR2 FQGNSA. This CDR3 has 15 residues. CDR3 sequence: CASSIEGQTTYTQYF. CDR3 DNA: TGTGCCAGCAGCATAGAGGGACAGACCACATATACGCAGTATTTT.

The V call is TRBV5-1, the J call TRBJ2-2, with 7 bases lining up with TRBD1. Germline CDR1 SGHRS, CDR2 YFSETQ. CDR3 size: 15 residues. Unmatched junction bases numbered 5, after V lost 6 bases and J lost 0 bases. Written as DNA, the CDR3 is TGCGCCAGCAAATCCGGGACAGCGAACACCGGGGAGCTGTTTTTT. This codes for CASKSGTANTGELFF.

The chain has TRBV29-1 and TRBJ2-7; 14 nucleotides match TRBD2. J gave up 8 bases and V 3 bases, and 3 bases lay outside the gene matches. CDR1 and CDR2 from the germline V gene are SQVTM and ANQGSEA. This CDR3 spans 13 amino acids. The CDR3: CSVEGTSGSQQYF. CDR3 sequence (DNA): TGCAGCGTTGAGGGGACTAGCGGGAGCCAGCAGTACTTC.

This rearrangement joins TRBV6-5 to TRBJ2-1; D is unresolved. The CDR3 extends over 13 amino acids. Trimming took off 0 bases at V and 8 bases at J, with 8 bases between the two ends. From germline, CDR1 is MNHEY and CDR2 SVGAGI. CDR3 sequence reads: CASSYSMRDEQFF. Here the CDR3 DNA reads TGTGCCAGCAGTTACTCGATGAGAGATGAGCAGTTCTTC.

This chain joins TRBV2 and TRBJ2-7; D unresolved. The CDR3 has 12 amino acids. V was cut by 4 bases and J by 9 bases, with 13 bases left in between. Germline V lookup: CDR1 SNHLY, CDR2 FYNNEI. CDR3 residues: CASSAYRLRQYF. Here the CDR3 DNA reads TGTGCCAGCAGTGCCTACCGACTCCGGCAGTACTTC.

The rearrangement links TRBV6-5 to TRBJ2-5; a weak D match, TRBD2 (6 bases). The germline gives CDR1 MNHEY, CDR2 SVGAGI. CDR3 size: 15 residues. V was shortened by 5 bases and J by 3 bases, with 16 bases between the two germline ends. The CDR3 DNA reads as TGTGCCAGCAGTATCCTACAGGAGGGAGAAGAGACCCAGTACTTC. It is translated as CASSILQEGEETQYF.